One TCR beta chain is described in this entry. Its antigen is unidentified. If patients had autoimmune disease history or systemic immunosuppression, they were excluded. Blood samples were obtained at baseline, cycle 4 day 1, and cycle 7 day 1. The data were taken from a study of OX40 agonist ivuxolimab in advanced cancers. Looking at the study overall: Dosing consisted of intravenous ivuxolimab at 0.01 to 10 mg/kg every 2 weeks. General study findings and limits: CD4+ and CD8+ T cells in blood underwent clonal expansion by week 6 at 0.1 to 3.0 mg/kg.

Some clones are missing from TCRdb's copy, which holds only in-frame ones; the method was immunoSEQ multiplex PCR. The sample lists approximately 78,000 clones; about 88% were seen once. After removal of 3 bases from V and 2 bases from J, the junction contained 7 bases not matched to a gene. This CDR3 region has 17 residues. CDR1 is MDHEN and CDR2 is SYDVKM in the germline V gene. This specimen was CD4+ or CD8+ T cells sorted from blood, taken in a trial of the OX40 agonist ivuxolimab. The chain carries TRBV28 and TRBJ1-6; 7 bases agree with TRBD1. This receptor was obtained from an adult with an advanced solid tumor such as melanoma, head and neck, liver or kidney cancer. The CDR3 DNA is TGTGCCAGCAGTTTCGGCACAGGGGCCACCTATAATTCACCCCTCCACTTT. It is translated as CASSFGTGATYNSPLHF.